Here is one TCR beta chain with its context. As yet, its antigen is unknown. This specimen comes from a study of cytomegalovirus exposure and HLA in healthy donors. In the study overall: Of all 400 or so donors who were genotyped, roughly 81% belonged to the Caucasian-associated ancestry cluster. Study findings and constraints: DRB1 showed the most TCR associations and HLA-C the fewest in a later analysis, as rates varied by HLA locus.

PCR employed 60 Vbeta and 13 Jbeta primers. Method: immunoSEQ multiplex PCR; TCRdb's copy keeps in-frame clones and lacks some. Found here are tens of thousands of clones, around 78% of them singletons; the top ten hold around 5.8%. The CDR3 runs to 18 residues. Trimming stripped 2 bases from V and 5 bases from J, with 22 bases between. Germline V gives CDR1 MNHEY, CDR2 SMNVEV (reference sequence). This chain joins TRBV27 and TRBJ2-1; the D gene is possibly TRBD1 (6 bases). The source material was PBMCs. This TCR was sampled from a male donor in good health and CMV-seropositive. This chain's CDR3 is CASSLMPPPAGANNEQFF. The CDR3 DNA reads TGTGCCAGCAGTTTAATGCCCCCCCCAGCAGGGGCCAACAATGAGCAGTTCTTC.